The subject of this entry is one TCR beta chain. Original methodology: Amplification with reference gene primers provided the estimates of nucleated cell counts. Produced via immunoSEQ multiplex PCR; TCRdb's table is partial and in-frame only. From that table come the V and J calls and clone size; the DNA was used to work out D and trimming. The sample has 130,000 to 150,000 clones; just under 80% are singletons. The data originate from a study of blood T cell repertoires in COVID-19. Study-level background: Acute and convalescent COVID-19 specimens originated in the United States, Italy and Spain. T cells, B-cell-depleted T cells, or PBMCs provided the cDNA or gDNA that served as material.

The specimen was peripheral blood. The clonotype originates from a woman aged 55-75 years with acute or convalescent COVID-19.

This CDR3 reads CSVEPTVGGNGEAFF. The DNA for the CDR3 is TGCAGCGTTGAACCAACAGTCGGGGGTAATGGTGAAGCTTTCTTT. The J gene is TRBJ1-1, the V gene TRBV29-1; D is possibly TRBD1 (5 bases). The CDR3 is 15 amino acids. Trimming removed 2 bases at V and 7 bases at J, with 20 bases between. CDR1 is SQVTM, CDR2 ANQGSEA, per germline.